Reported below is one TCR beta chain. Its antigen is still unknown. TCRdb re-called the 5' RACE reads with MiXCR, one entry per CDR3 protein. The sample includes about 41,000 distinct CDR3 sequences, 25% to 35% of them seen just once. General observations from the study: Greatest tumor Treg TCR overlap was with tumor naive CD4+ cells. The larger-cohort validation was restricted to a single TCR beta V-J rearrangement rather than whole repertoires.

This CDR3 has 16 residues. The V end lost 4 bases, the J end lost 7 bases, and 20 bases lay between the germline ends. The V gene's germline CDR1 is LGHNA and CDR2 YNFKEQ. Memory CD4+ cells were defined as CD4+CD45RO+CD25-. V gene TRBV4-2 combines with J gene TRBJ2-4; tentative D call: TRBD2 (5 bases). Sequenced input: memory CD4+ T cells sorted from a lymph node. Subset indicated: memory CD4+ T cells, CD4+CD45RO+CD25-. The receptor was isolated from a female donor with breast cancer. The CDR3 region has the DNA TGTGCCAGCAGCCCCACCCTAGAGGGAGTATCGAACATTCAGTACTTC. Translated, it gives CASSPTLEGVSNIQYF.